The rows below give T cell receptor beta chains drawn from one sample of a study of T cell repertoires in cytomegalovirus infection. Their target antigens are unknown. TCRdb reanalysed the reads using MiXCR and keeps one entry per CDR3 protein. Of a few hundred thousand distinct CDR3 sequences listed, 30% to 40% are singletons. Here the sequenced sample was cultured PBMCs, taken from culture after CMV antigen stimulation. Receptors originate from a human donor in good health (CMV status not recorded). Some clones in this sample may be carry-over from other donors' samples. Both conserved end residues are part of each CDR3. The D gene is left open where the match is weak. Expanded clones get a size class; other rows say once, few or many, or leave the size out.

clone_size d_call j_call v_call cdr3_nt cdr3_aa
. TRBD2 TRBJ2-1 TRBV20-1 TGCAGTGCTACCGACCGGACTAGCGGGGAGGATGAGCAGTTCTTC CSATDRTSGEDEQFF
many . TRBJ2-3 TRBV7-2 TGTGCCAGCAGCACTTATCAACGCACAGATACGCAGTATTTT CASSTYQRTDTQYF
. TRBD2 TRBJ2-7 TRBV7-2 TGTGCCAGCAGCTTAGAGGTAGGACTAGCCGGCGAGCAGTACTTC CASSLEVGLAGEQYF
. . TRBJ1-1 TRBV19 TGTGCCAGTAGCGGGTTTCCGAACACTGAAGCTTTCTTT CASSGFPNTEAFF
few . TRBJ2-3 TRBV6-1 TGTGCCAGCAGTGAGAGGTCGGTCCCTAGCACAGATACGCAGTATTTT CASSERSVPSTDTQYF
few TRBD1 TRBJ2-1 TRBV7-2 TGTGCCAGCAGCCCGCGGGGACAGGCTGGTTACAATGAGCAGTTCTTC CASSPRGQAGYNEQFF
. TRBD1 TRBJ1-1 TRBV11-1 TGTGCCAGCAGCCCAGGGACAGGGGCCCGAAACACTGAAGCTTTCTTT CASSPGTGARNTEAFF
many . TRBJ2-3 TRBV4-1 TGCGCCAGCAGCCAAGATGCGTCGGCGGGGCGGACAGATACGCAGTATTTT CASSQDASAGRTDTQYF
. TRBD1 TRBJ2-2 TRBV2 TGTGCCAGCGGACAGGGGGATGACACCGGGGAGCTGTTTTTT CASGQGDDTGELFF
few . TRBJ1-1 TRBV6-5 TGTGCCAGCAGTTACTCGATGGCCAGGGGAGCTTTCTTT CASSYSMARGAFF
. . TRBJ1-3 TRBV6-1 TGTGCCAGCAGTACCTCTAATGGAAACACCATATATTTT CASSTSNGNTIYF
. . TRBJ2-2 TRBV7-9 TGTGCCAGCAGCTCGAACAAACTCGGACACAGGCCCGGGGAGCTGTTTTTT CASSSNKLGHRPGELFF
. . TRBJ2-7 TRBV7-4 TGTGCCAGCAGACCGGGACAAGCCATGCCTTGGGAGCAGTACTTC CASRPGQAMPWEQYF
. . TRBJ1-1 TRBV5-1 TGCGCCAGCATAAGTCAAGGAGACACTGAAGCTTTCTTT CASISQGDTEAFF
few . TRBJ2-3 TRBV10-3 TGTGCCATCATGTCAACTGCTAGCACAGATACGCAGTATTTT CAIMSTASTDTQYF
few . TRBJ1-1 TRBV6-1 TGTGCCAGCAGTGCGGACAGATACACTGAAGCTTTCTTT CASSADRYTEAFF
few TRBD2 TRBJ2-1 TRBV5-1 TGCGCCAGCAGCTTGTCGGCGGGAGGGGGGTCCTACAATGAGCAGTTCTTC CASSLSAGGGSYNEQFF
. . TRBJ2-5 TRBV6-2/TRBV6-3 TGTGCCAGCAAAGCCAGACCCCCGCCCGGAGAGACCCAGTACTTC CASKARPPPGETQYF
many . TRBJ2-1 TRBV7-3 TGTGCCAGCAGCTTACGTGGGAGTCGGTACAATGAGCAGTTCTTC CASSLRGSRYNEQFF
. TRBD1 TRBJ1-4 TRBV29-1 TGCAGCGTTTGGACAGGGGAAGGGGAAAAACTGTTTTTT CSVWTGEGEKLFF